Listed here is a single T cell receptor beta chain. No antigen is known for it. Other DNA sequences of this sample code for an identical CDR3. As defined, naive CD8 cells were CD45RO-negative and positively selected for CCR7, with terminally differentiated effector memory CD45RA+ cells excluded. None of the donors, who were healthy HIV-negative adults, had recently had acute infections or vaccinations. Each donor was a Caucasian adult residing in Nashville, Tennessee. The sample originates from a study of shared clonotypes between healthy human individuals. Findings of the study overall: Across subsets, estimated richness was generally greater for naive than for memory populations.

The method was immunoSEQ multiplex PCR; TCRdb's version includes in-frame clones alone and lacks a portion of them. The data hold millions of clones, with 93% observed a single time. The germline V gene has CDR1 ENHRY and CDR2 SYGVKD. This CDR3 is built from 11 residues. The germline V and J ends were trimmed by 7 bases and 2 bases, with 6 bases remaining between them. Sequenced material: naive CD8+ T cells from PBMCs. The TCR sequence derives from a young man in good health. Some clones in this sample may be carry-over from other donors' samples. This rearrangement joins TRBV10-3 to TRBJ2-7; D gene unclear. The CDR3 DNA is TGTGCCATCAAGGAAGCCTACGAGCAGTACTTC. The encoded protein is CAIKEAYEQYF.